Detailed here is one TCR beta chain. The antigen is undetermined. This entry is derived from a study of cytomegalovirus exposure and HLA in healthy donors. General study findings and limits: Follow-up analysis seemed to connect common viral pathogens with several of the most significant clusters identified. About 90% or about 30% of the time was how often most TCR beta V segments were productive, according to an earlier analysis. The authors later found HLA-associated TCR beta chains more clonally expanded than equally common others.

The PCR was carried out with 60 Vbeta primers and 13 Jbeta primers. The protocol was immunoSEQ multiplex PCR, while the TCRdb copy is restricted to in-frame clones and leaves out a portion. The profile shows 150,000 to 200,000 clones, around 72% of them singletons. The CDR3 has 16 amino acids. V lost 2 bases and J lost 4; bases outside the gene matches: 10. Germline V lookup: CDR1 LGHNA, CDR2 YSLEER. Material: PBMCs. The sequence was obtained from a female donor in good health and CMV-seronegative. This chain connects TRBV4-3 to TRBJ1-1; TRBD1 matches 7 bases. CDR3 protein: CASSQTPGQFITEAFF. The CDR3 DNA follows: TGCGCCAGCAGCCAAACCCCGGGACAGTTCATCACTGAAGCTTTCTTT.